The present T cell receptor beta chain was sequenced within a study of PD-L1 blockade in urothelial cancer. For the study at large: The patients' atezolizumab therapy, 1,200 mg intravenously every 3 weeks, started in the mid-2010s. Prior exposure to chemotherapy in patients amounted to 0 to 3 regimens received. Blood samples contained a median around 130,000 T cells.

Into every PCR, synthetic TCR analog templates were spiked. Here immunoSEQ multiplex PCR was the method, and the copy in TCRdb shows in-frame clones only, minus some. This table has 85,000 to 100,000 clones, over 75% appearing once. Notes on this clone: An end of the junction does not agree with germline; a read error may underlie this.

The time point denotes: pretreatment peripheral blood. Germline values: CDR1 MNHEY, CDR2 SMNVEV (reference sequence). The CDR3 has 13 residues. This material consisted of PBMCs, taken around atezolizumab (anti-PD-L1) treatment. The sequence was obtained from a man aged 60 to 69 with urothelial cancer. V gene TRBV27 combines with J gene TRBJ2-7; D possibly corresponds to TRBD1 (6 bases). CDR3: CASRSGGSHEQYF. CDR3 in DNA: TGTGCCAGCAGAAGTGGGGGCTCCCACGAGCAGTACTTC.